The source of this T cell receptor beta chain is a study of breast tumors, draining lymph nodes, adjacent tissues. TCRdb processed the multiplex PCR reads anew with MiXCR; each CDR3 protein has one entry. This sample carries 130,000 or so distinct CDR3 sequences, around 20% of them seen once, and the ten largest clones take roughly 2.4%. Study-level findings and limits: Findings are consistent with lymph node origin and intratumoral expansion of most tumor T cells.

Breast cancer patients provided tissue from their axillary draining lymph nodes. This clonotype came up many times. The antigen remains unidentified. Germline V gene lookup returns CDR1 SNHLY and CDR2 FYNNEI. The CDR3 consists of 15 residues. V was trimmed by 7 bases and J by 3 bases, leaving 18 bases between them. The TCR sequence derives from a female donor with breast cancer. Some clones in this sample may be carry-over from other donors' samples. The chain carries TRBV2 and TRBJ1-2; D is ambiguous. Sequenced: axillary lymph node tissue. CDR3 nucleotides: TGTGCCAGCATTCCCCGACGGTTGTTGGACTATGGCTACACCTTC. Translated, it gives CASIPRRLLDYGYTF.